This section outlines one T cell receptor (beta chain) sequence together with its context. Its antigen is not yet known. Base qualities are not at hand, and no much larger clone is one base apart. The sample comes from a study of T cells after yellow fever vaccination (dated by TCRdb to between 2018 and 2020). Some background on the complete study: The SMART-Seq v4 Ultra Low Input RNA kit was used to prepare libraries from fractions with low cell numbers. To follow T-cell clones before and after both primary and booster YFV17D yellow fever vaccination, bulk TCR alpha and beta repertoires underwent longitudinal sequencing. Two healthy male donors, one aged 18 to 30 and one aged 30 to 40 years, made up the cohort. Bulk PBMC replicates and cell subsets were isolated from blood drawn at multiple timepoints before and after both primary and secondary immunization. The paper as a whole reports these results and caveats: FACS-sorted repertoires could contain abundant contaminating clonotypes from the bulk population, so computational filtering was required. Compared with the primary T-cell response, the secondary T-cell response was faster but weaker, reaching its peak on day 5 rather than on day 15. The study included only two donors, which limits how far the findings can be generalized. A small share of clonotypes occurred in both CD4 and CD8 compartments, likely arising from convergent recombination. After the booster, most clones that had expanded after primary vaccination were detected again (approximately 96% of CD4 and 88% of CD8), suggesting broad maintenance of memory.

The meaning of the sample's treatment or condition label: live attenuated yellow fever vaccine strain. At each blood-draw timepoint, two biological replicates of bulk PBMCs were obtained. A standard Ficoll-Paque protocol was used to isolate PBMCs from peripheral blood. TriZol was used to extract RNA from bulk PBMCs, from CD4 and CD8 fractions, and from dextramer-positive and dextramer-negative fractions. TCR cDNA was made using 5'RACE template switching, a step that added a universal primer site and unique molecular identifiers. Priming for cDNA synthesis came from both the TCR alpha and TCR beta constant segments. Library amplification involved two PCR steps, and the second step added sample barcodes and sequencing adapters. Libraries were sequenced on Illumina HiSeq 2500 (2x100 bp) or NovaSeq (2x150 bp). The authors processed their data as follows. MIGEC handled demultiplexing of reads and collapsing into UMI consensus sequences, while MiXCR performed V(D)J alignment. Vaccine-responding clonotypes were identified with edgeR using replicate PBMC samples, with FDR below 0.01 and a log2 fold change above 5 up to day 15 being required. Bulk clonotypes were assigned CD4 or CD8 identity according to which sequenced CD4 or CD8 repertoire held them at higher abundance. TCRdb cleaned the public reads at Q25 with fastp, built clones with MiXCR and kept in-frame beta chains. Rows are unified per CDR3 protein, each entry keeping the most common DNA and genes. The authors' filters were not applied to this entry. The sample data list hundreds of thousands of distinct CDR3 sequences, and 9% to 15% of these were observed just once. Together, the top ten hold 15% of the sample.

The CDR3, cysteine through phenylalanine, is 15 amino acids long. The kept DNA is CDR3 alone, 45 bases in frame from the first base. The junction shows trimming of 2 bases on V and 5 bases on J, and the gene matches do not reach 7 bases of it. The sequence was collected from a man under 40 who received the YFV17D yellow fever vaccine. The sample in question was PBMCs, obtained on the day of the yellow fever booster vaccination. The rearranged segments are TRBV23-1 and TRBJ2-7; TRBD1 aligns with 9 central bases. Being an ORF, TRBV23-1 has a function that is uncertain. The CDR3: CASSQARQGGHEQYF. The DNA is TGCGCCAGCAGTCAAGCCAGACAGGGGGGCCACGAGCAGTACTTC.